One and the same sample provided the 17 T cell receptor beta chains below, sequenced in a study of T cells in Graves' hyperthyroidism and ophthalmopathy. There were TCR beta CDR3 regions amplified from RNA transcripts. The TCR CDR3 was amplified in a first-round RT-PCR using the HTBI primer set. TCRdb re-derived calls from the multiplex PCR reads in MiXCR, one entry per CDR3 protein. The sample holds roughly 840,000 distinct CDR3 sequences, 35% to 45% seen once. The specimen sequenced was blood. The source of these receptors is a young man with Graves' hyperthyroidism.

Concerning this clonotype: Its ends do not fully match the called genes, so a read error is possible. The V gene is TRBV7-9, the J gene TRBJ1-6; D unclear. The CDR3 has 15 residues. Germline CDR1 SEHNR, CDR2 FQNEAQ (reference sequence). The CDR3 bases are TGTGCCAGCAGCCCCATCCCCCGCGGGGATTCACTCCTCCACTTT. Translating gives CASSPIPRGDSLLHF.

As for this clonotype: One end of the junction does not line up with germline, which may come from a read error. This rearrangement joins TRBV3-1 to TRBJ2-6; D may be TRBD1 (5 bases). The CDR3 consists of 13 residues. CDR1 LGHDT and CDR2 YNNKEL come from the germline V gene (reference sequence). CDR3 sequence reads: CASSRQGLGTEAF. In DNA, the CDR3 is TGTGCCAGCAGCCGGCAGGGTCTTGGCACTGAAGCTTTC.

The V gene is TRBV20-1, the J gene TRBJ2-5, with TRBD1 identical over 12 bases. The V segment lost 6 bases and the J segment 5 bases; nucleotides outside the gene matches: 13. This CDR3 is 16 amino acids long. Germline assignment: CDR1 DFQATT and CDR2 SNEGSKA (reference sequence). CDR3 region: CSASSGTGGIRETQYF. The DNA for the CDR3 is TGCAGTGCCTCTTCCGGGACAGGGGGCATCAGGGAGACCCAGTACTTC.

The chain has TRBV11-2 and TRBJ2-5; 7 positions agree with TRBD2. V lost 3 bases and J lost 5; bases outside the gene matches: 9. The CDR3 loop spans 15 amino acids. CDR1 SGHAT and CDR2 FQNNGV come from the germline V gene. The CDR3 is CASSFSQRERETQYF. The CDR3 nucleotides are TGTGCCAGCAGCTTCTCGCAGCGGGAAAGGGAGACCCAGTACTTC.

This clonotype was counted ten times or more. The genes are TRBV7-3 and TRBJ1-6; D perhaps matches TRBD1 (5 bases). CDR1 SGHTA and CDR2 FQGTGA come from the germline V gene. This CDR3 has 14 residues. V was pared by 3 bases and J by 10 bases, with 13 bases between. The CDR3, as DNA: TGTGCCAGCAGCTTGTCTGGGGACGGATCACCCCTCCACTTT. Encoded protein: CASSLSGDGSPLHF.

This clonotype was recorded many times. This chain joins TRBV20-1 and TRBJ1-1; D gene ambiguous. CDR1 and CDR2 from the germline V gene are DFQATT and SNEGSKA (reference sequence). The CDR3 is 12 residues long. Trimming shortened V by 5 bases and J by 6 bases, and 13 bases separated the two germline ends. CDR3: CSAPHLGSEAFF. The CDR3 DNA reads TGCAGTGCTCCGCACCTAGGATCTGAAGCTTTCTTT.

V and J are TRBV12-3 or TRBV12-4 and TRBJ2-7, with 9 bases lining up with TRBD1. The CDR3 sequence is 16 residues long. The ends lost 6 bases at V and 0 bases at J; junction bases unmatched: 9. CDR3 residues: CASRPGQGLNSYEQYF. Here the CDR3 DNA reads TGTGCCAGCAGACCGGGACAGGGCCTAAACTCCTACGAGCAGTACTTC.

This clonotype was recorded at least ten times. This rearrangement joins TRBV2 to TRBJ1-6; D perhaps matches TRBD1 (6 bases). The V end lost 7 bases, the J end lost 7 bases, and 14 bases lay between the germline ends. There are 14 residues in the CDR3. The germline V gene has CDR1 SNHLY and CDR2 FYNNEI. The CDR3, as DNA: TGTGCCAGCACCGAGGGGGAACAAAATTCACCCCTCCACTTT. This encodes CASTEGEQNSPLHF. The complete variable domain, with remaining parts taken from reference TRBV2 and TRBJ1-6, reads EPEVTQTPSHQVTQMGQEVILRCVPISNHLYFYWYRQILGQKVEFLVSFYNNEISEKSEIFDDQFSVERPDGSNFTLKIRSTKLEDSAMYFCASTEGEQNSPLHFGNGTRLTVT.

This clonotype was picked up many times. The chain joins TRBV10-3 to TRBJ2-7, with 7 bases that match TRBD1. The CDR3 runs to 15 residues. The V gene's germline CDR1 is ENHRY and CDR2 SYGVKD. The V gene end was trimmed by 3 bases and the J gene end by 0 bases; junction bases not matched to a gene: 5. The CDR3 sequence: CAISDRGQSSYEQYF. The CDR3 nucleotides are TGTGCCATCAGTGACCGGGGACAGAGCTCCTACGAGCAGTACTTC.

In this sample, this clonotype turned up many times. The CDR3 region is CSVETENGETQYF. As DNA, the CDR3 is TGCAGCGTTGAGACGGAGAACGGGGAGACCCAGTACTTC. The chain employs TRBV29-1 and TRBJ2-5; D unclear. The CDR3 loop spans 13 amino acids. The V gene's germline CDR1 is SQVTM and CDR2 ANQGSEA. Deletions cut 3 bases from V and 5 bases from J, with 13 bases between.

The genes are TRBV2 and TRBJ1-2, with a weak D call TRBD1 (6 bases). V was clipped by 3 bases and J by 7 bases, with 12 bases between them. The CDR3 is 13 amino acids. Germline V lookup: CDR1 SNHLY, CDR2 FYNNEI. The chain's CDR3 is CASSDGGPSGYTF. The CDR3 DNA reads as TGTGCCAGCAGTGACGGGGGCCCGAGTGGCTACACCTTC.

V usage is TRBV20-1 and J usage is TRBJ1-5; no clear D. Between the trimmed V and J ends, which lost 4 bases and 5 bases, there was a span of 15 bases. This CDR3 is 14 amino acids long. Germline CDR1 is DFQATT and CDR2 is SNEGSKA (reference sequence). The CDR3 is CSAKEGWTDQPQHF. CDR3 in DNA: TGCAGTGCTAAAGAGGGATGGACGGATCAGCCCCAGCATTTT.

This clonotype has more than one count but fewer than ten. A read error may account for a junction end that differs from germline. The chain has TRBV7-2 and TRBJ1-3; D remains unclear. The CDR3 is 16 residues long. CDR1 is SGHTA, CDR2 FQGNSA, per germline. In nucleotides, the CDR3 is TGTGCCAGCAGCCCGAGTTTGCCGAGCTCTGGAGACACCATATATTTT. Translation: CASSPSLPSSGDTIYF.

The genes are TRBV6-5 and TRBJ2-5; 7 bases align to TRBD1. This CDR3 has 15 residues. Germline V gene lookup returns CDR1 MNHEY and CDR2 SVGAGI. Trimming cost V 0 bases and J 1 base; bases outside gene matches: 2. CDR3 amino acids: CASSYSAGGQETQYF. The CDR3 DNA reads TGTGCCAGCAGTTACTCGGCAGGGGGCCAAGAGACCCAGTACTTC.

This clonotype appeared a single time. The CDR3 loop reads CASSLGRGTGVHEQYF. The CDR3 nucleotides read TGTGCCAGCAGCTTAGGCCGGGGGACAGGGGTCCACGAGCAGTACTTC. V usage is TRBV7-2 and J usage is TRBJ2-7; 10 nucleotides agree with TRBD1. Germline V gives CDR1 SGHTA, CDR2 FQGNSA. With V trimmed by 1 base and J by 5 bases, 8 bases remained unmatched. The CDR3 consists of 16 residues.

The V and J genes are TRBV6-5 and TRBJ2-2; D ambiguous. Trimming shortened V by 6 bases and J by 3 bases, and 11 bases separated the two germline ends. The CDR3 covers 14 residues. CDR1 is MNHEY and CDR2 is SVGAGI in the germline V gene. CDR3: CASSPKGYTGELFF. For the CDR3, the DNA is TGTGCCAGCAGCCCTAAGGGTTACACCGGGGAGCTGTTTTTT.

The rearrangement links TRBV2 to TRBJ1-3, with TRBD1 matching 7 bases. Germline V lookup: CDR1 SNHLY, CDR2 FYNNEI. CDR3 length: 14 amino acids. Trimming took 4 bases from V and 3 from J; bases not matched to a gene: 3. In nucleotides, the CDR3 is TGTGCCAGCAGTGCAGGGGGATATGGAAACACCATATATTTT. Translated, it gives CASSAGGYGNTIYF.